This T cell receptor (beta chain) was sequenced during a study of T cell repertoires in cytomegalovirus infection. Overall study context: Use of recently identified HLA-C-restricted and well-studied HLA-B-restricted CMV epitopes was part of the study. Both a matching HLA type and CMV infection were indicated by public TCR beta signatures. Study-wide points: CMV carriers having the relevant HLA were flagged by cumulative public TCR beta family frequency. HLA-C-restricted TCR beta clonotypes specific for CMV led the ex vivo response.

This clonotype was seen ten or more times. Its antigen is still unknown. TCRdb recomputed calls from the reads with MiXCR, one row per CDR3 protein. This sample carries approximately 83,000 distinct CDR3 sequences, roughly 25% of them seen once, and the ten largest clones take about half. The sample consisted of CD8+ T cells from cultured PBMCs, taken from culture after CMV antigen stimulation. The receptor comes from a human donor in good health (CMV status not recorded). Some clones in this sample may be carry-over from other donors' samples.

The CDR3: CASSLGGPGFFSYEQYF. The CDR3 DNA reads TGTGCCAGCAGTTTGGGGGGCCCGGGTTTTTTTTCCTACGAGCAGTACTTC. The chain is built from TRBV12-3 or TRBV12-4 and TRBJ2-7; possibly TRBD1 or TRBD2 for D (6 bases each). The V end was cut by 3 bases, the J end by 1 base, with 19 bases between. This CDR3 comprises 17 residues.